This T cell receptor beta chain was sequenced during a study of blood T cells in healthy people across ages. Trimming shortened V by 4 bases and J by 3 bases, and 10 bases separated the two germline ends. The CDR3 has 12 residues. The germline gives CDR1 DFQATT, CDR2 SNEGSKA (reference sequence). This clonotype was observed once. Its antigen is still unknown. General study results and limits: TCR beta diversity, measured per million T cells, fell in a roughly linear way with age.

It was with a sample-barcoded 5' primer and a J-beta primer mix that a second PCR of about 6 to 12 cycles was run. TCRdb re-called the 5' RACE reads through MiXCR, storing one row per CDR3 protein. Of nearly 800,000 distinct CDR3 sequences in the sample, roughly three fifths were seen once. The chain employs TRBV20-1 and TRBJ2-7; D is perhaps TRBD1 (6 bases). Sequenced sample: blood. The sequence derives from a man in his forties in good health. This CDR3 reads CSAKTGDYEQYF. CDR3 sequence (DNA): TGCAGTGCTAAGACAGGAGACTACGAGCAGTACTTC.